Listed below are T cell receptor beta chains from one sample, sequenced in a study of blood T cell repertoires in COVID-19. Sequenced by immunoSEQ multiplex PCR; TCRdb stores in-frame clones only, minus some. The table includes just over 300,000 clones, around 84% detected once. Source material: PBMCs or T cells enriched from blood (not recorded which). The source of these receptors is a man aged 25-40 years who had recovered from COVID-19. Both conserved end residues are part of each CDR3. A D gene is named only where the DNA matches it firmly. Expanded clones are given a class, and other clones once, few, many or no size at all.

>TRBJ2-7|.|TRBV6-5|.
TGTGCCAGCAGCAAAGCACAGGGCCCCTACGAGCAGTACTTC
CASSKAQGPYEQYF
>TRBJ1-1|TRBD1|TRBV13|.
TGTGCCAGCAGCGACAGGGTAACTGAAGCTTTCTTT
CASSDRVTEAFF
>TRBJ2-3|.|TRBV10-3|.
TGTGCCATCAGTGACATTAGAGATACGCAGTATTTT
CAISDIRDTQYF
>TRBJ1-5|TRBD1|TRBV28|.
TGTGCCAGCAGAGGAAGGGACAGGGTTGTTCAGCCCCAGCATTTT
CASRGRDRVVQPQHF
>TRBJ2-7|.|TRBV28|.
TGTGCCAGCAGTTTCCGGGGAGGCGGCGACGAGCAGTACTTC
CASSFRGGGDEQYF
>TRBJ1-4|TRBD1|TRBV28|.
TGTGCCAGCAGTTCAGACAGGGGTGGTGAAAAACTGTTTTTT
CASSSDRGGEKLFF
>TRBJ2-3|TRBD1|TRBV6-5|.
TGTGCCAGCAGCCGAGACAGGGAAGGCAATACGCAGTATTTT
CASSRDREGNTQYF
>TRBJ2-1|TRBD2|TRBV7-9|.
TGTGCCAGCAGCTTGGTTGGGGCGGGAGAGTATGAGCAGTTCTTC
CASSLVGAGEYEQFF
>TRBJ1-4|TRBD1|TRBV12-3/TRBV12-4|once
TGTGCCAGTCAGGGGGCGCTGGAAAAACTGTTTTTT
CASQGALEKLFF
>TRBJ2-2|TRBD1|TRBV29-1|.
TGCAGCGTCGGGACAGGGGGATTCACCGGGGAGCTGTTTTTT
CSVGTGGFTGELFF
>TRBJ1-5|TRBD1|TRBV19|.
TGTGCCAGTAGCCCGGGACAGGGGGCACAGCCCCAGCATTTT
CASSPGQGAQPQHF
>TRBJ2-7|.|TRBV6-5|few
TGTGCCAGCAGTTCCAGTATACAGGGACGTCCCTACGAGCAGTACTTC
CASSSSIQGRPYEQYF
>TRBJ2-7|TRBD1|TRBV5-5|.
TGTGCCAGCAGCTTAACAGGGGATTCGTCGTCCTACGAGCAGTACTTC
CASSLTGDSSSYEQYF
>TRBJ2-1|TRBD1|TRBV7-2|.
TGTGCCAGCAGCACCCGGGACAGGGAATACAATGAGCAGTTCTTC
CASSTRDREYNEQFF
>TRBJ1-2|.|TRBV25-1|few
TGTGCCAGCAGTACCTCCGGCTATGGCTACACCTTC
CASSTSGYGYTF
>TRBJ2-1|.|TRBV28|once
TGTGCCAGCAGCTCTGAGGGCCTAGGGATTACACTGAAGCAGTTCTTC
CASSSEGLGITLKQFF
>TRBJ2-7|.|TRBV10-3|.
TGTGCCATCAGCCCACAGGATTACGAGCAGTACTTC
CAISPQDYEQYF
>TRBJ2-1|TRBD1|TRBV5-1|.
TGCGCCAGCAGCCAAATAGCCGGGACAGGGAACTACAATGAGCAGTTCTTC
CASSQIAGTGNYNEQFF
>TRBJ1-4|TRBD1|TRBV2|.
TGTGCCAGCAGTGAAGACTTAGGGGGCGGGAAACTGTTTTTT
CASSEDLGGGKLFF
>TRBJ2-4|.|TRBV28|.
TGTGCCAGCAGTTTGTCGGGGATAAACATTCAGTACTTC
CASSLSGINIQYF
>TRBJ2-7|TRBD1|TRBV18|.
TGTGCCAGCTCACCGTCTAGACAGGGCAACGAGCAGTACTTC
CASSPSRQGNEQYF
>TRBJ2-7|.|TRBV5-1|.
TGCGCCAGCAGCTTGGGGTGGGGGGGCCCCTCCTACGAGCAGTACTTC
CASSLGWGGPSYEQYF
>TRBJ1-4|.|TRBV4-2|once
TGTGCCAGCAGTCGGGCCAGGGAGGATGAAAAACTGTTTTTT
CASSRAREDEKLFF
>TRBJ1-4|.|TRBV5-1|.
TGCGCCAGCAGCTTGAAGCCCACCCCAACTAATGAAAAACTGTTTTTT
CASSLKPTPTNEKLFF
>TRBJ1-1|.|TRBV12-3/TRBV12-4|.
TGTGCCAGCACCTCAGACAAGAACACTGAAGCTTTCTTT
CASTSDKNTEAFF
>TRBJ1-1|TRBD1|TRBV12-3/TRBV12-4|.
TGTGCCAGCACCCAGGGGGTCCTCACTGAAGCTTTCTTT
CASTQGVLTEAFF
>TRBJ1-5|.|TRBV5-1|few
TGCGCCAGCAGCTTATCGCCCAGGTCCAATGGCAATCAGCCCCAGCATTTT
CASSLSPRSNGNQPQHF
>TRBJ2-7|TRBD1|TRBV3-1/TRBV3-2|.
TGTGCCAGCAGCCAGAGGACAGGGAGGTGGGACGAGCAGTACTTC
CASSQRTGRWDEQYF
>TRBJ1-2|.|TRBV3-1/TRBV3-2|.
TGTGCCAGCAGCCAACCTGGGAGGGGCTACACCTTC
CASSQPGRGYTF
>TRBJ1-2|.|TRBV28|.
TGTGCCAGCACCTCCGGACAGACGGTCTATGGCTACACCTTC
CASTSGQTVYGYTF
>TRBJ2-3|.|TRBV11-3|.
TGTGCCAGCAGCTATCAAGGGGGTTGGCGCACAGATACGCAGTATTTT
CASSYQGGWRTDTQYF
>TRBJ2-7|TRBD1|TRBV28|.
TGTGCCAGTACCGGGACAGGGGCGGGGGAGCAGTACTTC
CASTGTGAGEQYF
>TRBJ2-7|.|TRBV10-3|.
TGTGCCATCGGAGACGGCCCTTCAGAGCAGTACTTC
CAIGDGPSEQYF
>TRBJ2-1|TRBD1|TRBV6-2/TRBV6-3|.
TGTGCCAGCAGTTACAGGCCGGGACAGGGGGTAGGTGAGCAGTTCTTC
CASSYRPGQGVGEQFF